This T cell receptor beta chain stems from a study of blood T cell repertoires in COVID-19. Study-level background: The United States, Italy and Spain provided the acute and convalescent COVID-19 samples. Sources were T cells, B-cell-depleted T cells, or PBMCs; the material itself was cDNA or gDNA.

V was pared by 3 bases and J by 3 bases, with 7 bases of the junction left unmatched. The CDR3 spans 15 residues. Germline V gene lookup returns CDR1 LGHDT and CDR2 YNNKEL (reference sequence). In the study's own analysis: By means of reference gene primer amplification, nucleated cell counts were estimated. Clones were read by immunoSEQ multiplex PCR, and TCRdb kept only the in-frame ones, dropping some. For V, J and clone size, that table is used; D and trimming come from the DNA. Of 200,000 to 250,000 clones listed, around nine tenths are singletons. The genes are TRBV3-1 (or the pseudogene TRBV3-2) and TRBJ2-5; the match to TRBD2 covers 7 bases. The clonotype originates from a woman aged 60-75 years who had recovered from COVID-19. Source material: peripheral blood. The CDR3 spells CASSQHSGGEETQYF. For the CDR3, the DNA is TGTGCCAGCAGCCAGCATTCGGGGGGAGAAGAGACCCAGTACTTC.